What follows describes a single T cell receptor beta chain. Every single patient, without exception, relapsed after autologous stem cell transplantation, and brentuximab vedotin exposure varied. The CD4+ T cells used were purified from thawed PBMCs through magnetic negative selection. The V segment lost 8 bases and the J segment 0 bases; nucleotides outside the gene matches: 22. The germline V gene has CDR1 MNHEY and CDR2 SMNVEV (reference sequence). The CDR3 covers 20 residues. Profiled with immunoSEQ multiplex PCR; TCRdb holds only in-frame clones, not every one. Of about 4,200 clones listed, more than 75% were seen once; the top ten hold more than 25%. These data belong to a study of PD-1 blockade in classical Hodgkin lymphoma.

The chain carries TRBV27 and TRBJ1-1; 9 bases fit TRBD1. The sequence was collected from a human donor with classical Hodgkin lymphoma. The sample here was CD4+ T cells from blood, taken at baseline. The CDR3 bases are TGTGCCAGCGAGATTCACCACGGCCTACAGGGGGCCGGTATGAACACTGAAGCTTTCTTT. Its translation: CASEIHHGLQGAGMNTEAFF.